One and the same sample provided the 16 T cell receptor beta chains below, sequenced in a study of T cell repertoires and HLA-DP antigens. Repertoires were generated with immunoSEQ multiplex PCR, while TCRdb's copy carries only in-frame clones and drops some. The sample records over 100,000 clones, over 90% being singletons. Antigens for these TCRs are unknown. Sequenced sample: CD4+ T cells from PBMCs. The receptors stem from a woman aged 18-30 years in good health and CMV-seronegative.

CDR3 nucleotides: TGCGCCAGCAGTGGCCTAGCGGGCTCCTACAATGAGCAGTTCTTC. The encoded protein is CASSGLAGSYNEQFF. The J gene is TRBJ2-1, the V gene TRBV5-1; TRBD2 agrees at 8 bases. Germline-derived CDR1 and CDR2 are SGHRS and YFSETQ. The V and J ends lost 5 bases and 0 bases, in that order; junction bases with no gene match: 4. The CDR3 runs 15 residues.

CDR3 nucleotide sequence: TGTGCCAGCAGTTCACAGGGGAATCAGGACTATGGCTACACCTTC. Translation: CASSSQGNQDYGYTF. The V gene is TRBV28, the J gene TRBJ1-2, with 7 bases fitting TRBD1. The CDR3 length is 15 residues. The junction had 8 bases not matched to a gene; V was cut back by 4 bases and J by 3 bases. Germline V gene lookup returns CDR1 MDHEN and CDR2 SYDVKM.

The chain combines TRBV12-5 with TRBJ1-1; 8 nucleotides agree with TRBD1. V was clipped by 2 bases and J by 4 bases; unmatched bases: 3. CDR3 length: 14 residues. Per the germline V gene, CDR1 is LGHNT and CDR2 is FRNRAP. The CDR3 protein is CASGLQGAGTEAFF. Here the CDR3 DNA reads TGTGCTAGTGGTTTGCAGGGGGCGGGCACTGAAGCTTTCTTT.

The J gene is TRBJ2-5, the V gene TRBV5-1; 11 bases align to TRBD2. Near its end, the DNA agrees better with TRBJ2-7, so the J call may be wrong. Looked up from germline, CDR1 is SGHRS and CDR2 is YFSETQ. This CDR3 has 14 residues. CDR3 nucleotides: TGCGCCAGCAGCTTAACTAGCGGGAGTTACGAGCAGTACTTC. This gives the protein CASSLTSGSYEQYF.

The chain couples TRBV2 to TRBJ1-6; TRBD1 might be the D (6 bases). Trimming removed 2 bases from V and 9 bases from J, with 17 bases in between. The CDR3 length is 16 residues. Germline CDR1 is SNHLY and CDR2 is FYNNEI. In DNA form, the CDR3 reads TGTGCCAGCAGTGAAAGGGCACCAGGGGCCTTTTCACCCCTCCACTTT. Translated: CASSERAPGAFSPLHF.

The gene calls are TRBV6-6 and TRBJ2-7, with D maybe TRBD1 (6 bases). The CDR3 extends over 13 amino acids. V was shortened by 6 bases and J by 2 bases, with 11 bases between the two germline ends. The germline V gene encodes CDR1 MNHNY and CDR2 SVGAGI (reference sequence). The CDR3 bases are TGTGCCAGCAGCTATGACAGGACCTACGAGCAGTACTTC. Translating it yields CASSYDRTYEQYF.

This chain joins TRBV28 and TRBJ1-5; D ambiguous. Germline V gene sequence: CDR1 MDHEN, CDR2 SYDVKM. The CDR3 extends over 15 amino acids. Trimming left V 7 bases short and J 4 bases short, with 17 bases between. CDR3 DNA sequence: TGTGCCAGCAATCCAAAATTAAGGGTGAATCAGCCCCAGCATTTT. Protein: CASNPKLRVNQPQHF.

The chain uses TRBV10-3 and TRBJ2-2; 12 nucleotides match TRBD1. The CDR3 consists of 16 residues. With 2 bases clipped from V and 7 bases from J, the junction kept 5 bases outside the gene matches. The germline V gene encodes CDR1 ENHRY and CDR2 SYGVKD. For the CDR3, the DNA is TGTGCCATCAGTGAGGGGGGACAGGGGGCCGGCGGGGAGCTGTTTTTT. This translates into CAISEGGQGAGGELFF.

This clone was counted between two and nine times. The J gene is TRBJ2-7, the V gene TRBV9, with 8 bases lining up with TRBD1. The V gene's germline CDR1 is SGDLS and CDR2 YYNGEE. CDR3 length: 14 amino acids. V was clipped by 2 bases and J by 4 bases; unmatched bases: 5. CDR3 in amino acids: CASSVGQGTYEQYF. In nucleotides, the CDR3 is TGTGCCAGCAGCGTCGGACAGGGAACGTACGAGCAGTACTTC.

The genes are TRBV28 and TRBJ1-6, with 10 bases fitting TRBD1. Trimming at V came to 8 bases and at J to 9 bases, leaving 7 bases not matched to a gene. From germline, CDR1 is MDHEN and CDR2 SYDVKM. CDR3 length: 14 residues. The CDR3 DNA follows: TGTGCCAGCGAAGCAGGACAGGGGGGTTCACCCCTCCACTTT. It encodes CASEAGQGGSPLHF.

This chain links TRBV28 with TRBJ1-2, with D perhaps matching TRBD1 (6 bases). V lost 6 bases to trimming and J lost 2 bases, with 10 bases between them. The V gene's germline CDR1 is MDHEN and CDR2 SYDVKM. This CDR3 contains 13 residues. CDR3 nucleotides: TGTGCCAGCAGACTAGACAGGAACTATGGCTACACCTTC. This encodes CASRLDRNYGYTF.

The chain uses TRBV9 and TRBJ1-2; tentative D call: TRBD1 (6 bases). This CDR3 comprises 15 residues. V dropped 4 bases and J dropped 4 bases, with 17 bases sitting between them. Germline CDR1 is SGDLS and CDR2 is YYNGEE. The CDR3 nucleotides are TGTGCCAGCAGCCCTCAGACCAGGGGTCTCTATGGCTACACCTTC. Translated, it gives CASSPQTRGLYGYTF.

This chain uses TRBV11-3 with TRBJ2-1; 10 positions match TRBD2. J gave up 5 bases and V 1 base, and 2 bases lay outside the gene matches. Per the germline V gene, CDR1 is SGHNT and CDR2 is YENEEA. This CDR3 spans 15 amino acids. The CDR3 protein is CASSLASGGHNEQFF. CDR3 bases: TGTGCCAGCAGCTTAGCTAGCGGGGGCCACAATGAGCAGTTCTTC.

V usage is TRBV7-6 and J usage is TRBJ1-1; D is unresolved. Germline V CDR1 and CDR2: SGHVS, FNYEAQ. The length of the CDR3 is 13 residues. Trimming took 5 bases from V and 1 from J, leaving 8 bases between them. Written as DNA, the CDR3 is TGTGCCAGCAGCGCGCAGGAGAACACTGAAGCTTTCTTT. This sequence encodes CASSAQENTEAFF.

This rearrangement joins TRBV19 to TRBJ1-1, with a tentative D call TRBD1 (5 bases). Germline loops: CDR1 LNHDA, CDR2 SQIVND (reference sequence). With 3 bases removed from V and 3 bases from J, the gap between germline ends came to 14 bases. The CDR3 runs 15 residues. The CDR3 loop reads CASSILGGRDTEAFF. DNA of the CDR3: TGTGCCAGTAGTATTCTTGGGGGGAGGGACACTGAAGCTTTCTTT.

The chain links TRBV27 to TRBJ2-5; D is uncertain. The CDR3 runs to 11 residues. Trimming removed 5 bases from V and 0 bases from J, with 1 base in between. Germline V lookup: CDR1 MNHEY, CDR2 SMNVEV (reference sequence). CDR3 bases: TGTGCCAGCAGTCACCAAGAGACCCAGTACTTC. Its translation is CASSHQETQYF.